The 16 T cell receptor beta chains presented below share a single source sample, sequenced in a study of long-term antiretroviral therapy in people with HIV. They ran version v3.0 of the immunoSEQ assay at survey level. Profiled with immunoSEQ multiplex PCR; TCRdb holds only in-frame clones, not every one. Altogether about 12,000 clones are present, approximately 71% being singletons, with the ten largest covering 15% to 20%. The starting material was unsorted PBMCs, obtained 0.5 years before starting antiretroviral therapy. Receptors were obtained from a woman between 40 and 50 years old with HIV.

The rearrangement links TRBV30 to TRBJ2-7; 8 bases align to TRBD2. This CDR3 has 15 residues. Germline CDR1 is GTSNPN and CDR2 is SVGIG (reference sequence). V gave up 2 bases and J gave up 2 bases; unmatched junction bases: 8. For the CDR3, the DNA is TGTGCCTGGAGTTGGAACGCGGGAGGCACCTACGAGCAGTACTTC. It is translated as CAWSWNAGGTYEQYF. Full variable domain (rest looked up from reference TRBV30 and TRBJ2-7): SQTIHQWPATLVQPVGSPLSLECTVEGTSNPNLYWYRQAAGRGLQLLFYSVGIGQISSEVPQNLSASRPQDRQFILSSKKLLLSDSGFYLCAWSWNAGGTYEQYFGPGTRLTVT.

This clone was observed once. The J gene is TRBJ2-5, the V gene TRBV4-1; D is uncertain. Germline V CDR1 and CDR2: MGHRA, YSYEKL. This CDR3 has 13 residues. V was shortened by 3 bases and J by 5 bases, with 10 bases between the two germline ends. CDR3 sequence: CASSQWVSETQYF. Here the CDR3 DNA reads TGCGCCAGCAGCCAGTGGGTCAGTGAGACCCAGTACTTC.

This clone was counted only a few times. This chain connects TRBV5-4 to TRBJ1-3; no clear D gene. CDR3 length: 14 residues. The V end was cut by 4 bases, the J end by 0 bases, with 8 bases between. Germline V lookup: CDR1 SGHNT, CDR2 YYREEE (reference sequence). CDR3 DNA sequence: TGTGCCAGCAGCGCCGAGCCCTCTGGAAACACCATATATTTT. The encoded protein is CASSAEPSGNTIYF.

The chain joins TRBV5-5 to TRBJ1-6; D is possibly TRBD1 (5 bases). Trimming took off 2 bases at V and 0 bases at J, with 18 bases between the two ends. Per the germline V gene, CDR1 is SGHKS and CDR2 is YYEKEE (reference sequence). The CDR3 loop spans 19 amino acids. CDR3 bases: TGTGCCAGCAGCTTCTCGGAGGCAGGGCATTCCTCCTATAATTCACCCCTCCACTTT. It codes for CASSFSEAGHSSYNSPLHF.

The V gene is TRBV19, the J gene TRBJ2-7, with a weak D call TRBD2 (7 bases). The V end was cut by 5 bases, the J end by 2 bases, with 16 bases between. CDR3 length: 15 residues. Germline V gene sequence: CDR1 LNHDA, CDR2 SQIVND (reference sequence). For the CDR3, the DNA is TGTGCCAGTAGTGTCGGGGGGCTAGCTACCTACGAGCAGTACTTC. It specifies CASSVGGLATYEQYF.

The chain employs TRBV19 and TRBJ1-5; no clear D gene. Germline CDR1 is LNHDA and CDR2 is SQIVND (reference sequence). CDR3 length: 17 residues. The V end was cut by 0 bases, the J end by 7 bases, with 19 bases between. In DNA form, the CDR3 reads TGTGCCAGTAGTATAGATGAACCCTCGGCAGGCCCCCAGCCCCAGCATTTT. This codes for CASSIDEPSAGPQPQHF.

This clone appeared a single time. This rearrangement joins TRBV5-1 to TRBJ1-2; unclear D gene. This CDR3 has 13 residues. Germline V gives CDR1 SGHRS, CDR2 YFSETQ. Deletions cut 0 bases from V and 5 bases from J, with 8 bases between. CDR3 nucleotide sequence: TGCGCCAGCAGCTTGGGGACTACTTATGGCTACACCTTC. Its protein product is CASSLGTTYGYTF. Combining the CDR3 with reference TRBV5-1 and TRBJ1-2 gives the whole variable domain KAGVTQTPRYLIKTRGQQVTLSCSPISGHRSVSWYQQTPGQGLQFLFEYFSETQRNKGNFPGRFSGRQFSNSRSEMNVSTLELGDSALYLCASSLGTTYGYTFGSGTRLTVV.

This rearrangement joins TRBV29-1 to TRBJ2-7, with 7 bases identical to TRBD1. This CDR3 has 14 amino acids. V lost 4 bases, J lost 0 bases, and 6 bases stayed unmatched. CDR1 SQVTM and CDR2 ANQGSEA come from the germline V gene. Written as DNA, the CDR3 is TGCAGCGTTGCTGGGACAGAGAGCTCCTACGAGCAGTACTTC. This translates into CSVAGTESSYEQYF.

The chain combines TRBV7-2 with TRBJ1-6; possibly TRBD1 for D (5 bases). V lost 1 base and J 9 bases, leaving 7 bases between the germline ends. Per germline, CDR1 SGHTA and CDR2 FQGNSA. This CDR3 comprises 13 residues. CDR3 protein: CASSLERGSPLHF. CDR3 nucleotides: TGTGCCAGCAGCTTAGAAAGGGGTTCACCCCTCCACTTT. Using reference TRBV7-2 and TRBJ1-6 for the parts outside the CDR3, the full variable domain is GAGVSQSPSNKVTEKGKDVELRCDPISGHTALYWYRQSLGQGLEFLIYFQGNSAPDKSGLPSDRFSAERTGGSVSTLTIQRTQQEDSAVYLCASSLERGSPLHFGNGTRLTVT.

There are a few counts of this clone. The chain uses TRBV4-3 and TRBJ1-1; D remains ambiguous. This CDR3 has 15 amino acids. Germline CDR1 is LGHNA and CDR2 is YSLEER. V dropped 2 bases and J dropped 4 bases, with 14 bases sitting between them. DNA of the CDR3: TGCGCCAGCAGCCAATCAGTTTGGGTTTCCACTGAAGCTTTCTTT. It codes for CASSQSVWVSTEAFF.

The genes are TRBV30 and TRBJ1-3; tentatively, D is TRBD1 (5 bases). The CDR3 is made up of 15 amino acids. V was clipped by 0 bases and J by 2 bases, with 11 bases between them. Per germline, CDR1 GTSNPN and CDR2 SVGIG (reference sequence). CDR3 in DNA: TGTGCCTGGAGTGTACTGGGAGGGGCTGGAAACACCATATATTTT. Its protein product is CAWSVLGGAGNTIYF.

The V and J genes are TRBV2 and TRBJ2-6, with D hard to call. The CDR3 spans 15 residues. V was shortened by 4 bases and J by 1 base, with 8 bases between the two germline ends. Per the germline V gene, CDR1 is SNHLY and CDR2 is FYNNEI. The CDR3 nucleotides are TGTGCCAGCAGTGCTTCGGTTTCTGGGGCCAACGTCCTGACTTTC. As protein: CASSASVSGANVLTF.

The J gene is TRBJ1-5, the V gene TRBV15; D remains unclear. The CDR3 totals 13 residues. CDR1 and CDR2 (germline): LNHNV, YYDKDF (reference sequence). Trimming cost V 1 base and J 4 bases, with 5 bases left between them. The CDR3 is CATSRVTNQPQHF. As DNA, the CDR3 is TGTGCCACCAGCAGAGTGACTAATCAGCCCCAGCATTTT.

J is TRBJ2-5 and V is TRBV19; TRBD1 agrees at 9 bases. In germline, CDR1 is LNHDA, CDR2 SQIVND (reference sequence). The CDR3 runs to 14 residues. With V trimmed by 5 bases and J by 5 bases, 6 bases remained unmatched. CDR3 loop: CASSGTGNGETQYF. The CDR3 DNA sequence: TGTGCCAGTAGTGGGACAGGGAACGGGGAGACCCAGTACTTC.

J is TRBJ2-7 and V is TRBV27; D unclear. V lost 0 bases and J lost 2, with 5 bases in between. CDR1 and CDR2 (germline): MNHEY, SMNVEV (reference sequence). The CDR3 runs 13 residues. This CDR3 reads CASSLSPAYEQYF. The DNA of the CDR3 is TGTGCCAGCAGTTTATCCCCCGCCTACGAGCAGTACTTC.

This chain links TRBV14 with TRBJ2-1; a weak D match, TRBD2 (6 bases). The CDR3 runs to 13 residues. The V end was cut by 3 bases, the J end by 5 bases, with 8 bases between. The germline V gene has CDR1 SGHDN and CDR2 FVKESK. CDR3 residues: CASSHGTDNEQFF. The CDR3 DNA reads TGTGCCAGCAGCCATGGGACTGACAATGAGCAGTTCTTC.